This T cell receptor beta chain was obtained from a study of regulatory T cells in long-lasting Graves disease. Whole-study context: Newly diagnosed Graves' patients took antithyroid drugs under 3 months.

Germline lookup yields CDR1 SGHVS and CDR2 FQNEAQ. CDR3 size: 14 residues. The V end lost 3 bases, the J end lost 3 bases, and 11 bases lay between the germline ends. As for time point: newly diagnosed GD, antithyroid drugs for less than 3 months. Generation of the TCR library employed RNA extracted from PBMCs. American Thyroid Association guidelines were used to diagnose Graves' disease. Arm-PCR of CDR3 regions with iRepertoire HTBI primers generated TCR beta libraries. TCRdb processed the multiplex PCR reads anew with MiXCR; each CDR3 protein has one entry. The sample has about 210,000 distinct CDR3 sequences; 15% to 20% are singletons. These records were also assigned to another study, of T cells in Graves' hyperthyroidism and ophthalmopathy. From that second work: Patients counted as stable if ophthalmopathy did not develop within 18 months. HTBI primers were the set used in a first-round RT-PCR of the TCR CDR3.

The starting material was peripheral blood mononuclear cells (PBMCs), obtained at new diagnosis, from a patient treated with antithyroid drugs. The receptor comes from a woman in her thirties with Graves disease. The chain has TRBV7-8 and TRBJ1-1; D is unresolved. The CDR3 DNA follows: TGTGCCAGCAGCTTTATAGGGAGGGACACTGAAGCTTTCTTT. Its protein product is CASSFIGRDTEAFF.